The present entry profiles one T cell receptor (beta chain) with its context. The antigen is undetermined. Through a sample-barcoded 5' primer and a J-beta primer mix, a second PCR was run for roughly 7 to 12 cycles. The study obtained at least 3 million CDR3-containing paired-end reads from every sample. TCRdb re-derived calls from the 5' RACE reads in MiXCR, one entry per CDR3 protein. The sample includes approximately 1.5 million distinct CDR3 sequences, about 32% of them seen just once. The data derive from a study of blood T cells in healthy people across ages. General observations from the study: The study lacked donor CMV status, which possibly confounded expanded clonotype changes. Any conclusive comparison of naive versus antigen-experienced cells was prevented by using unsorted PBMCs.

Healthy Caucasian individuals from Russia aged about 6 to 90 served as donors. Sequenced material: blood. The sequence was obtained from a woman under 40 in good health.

In DNA form, the CDR3 reads TGTGCCACCAGTCTCCCAGTCACAGATACGCAGTATTTT. Translating gives CATSLPVTDTQYF. This sequence joins TRBV24-1 and TRBJ2-3; D is ambiguous. CDR3 length equals 13 residues. Germline assignment: CDR1 KGHDR and CDR2 SFDVKD. V lost 6 bases to trimming and J lost 2 bases, with 8 bases between them.